This T cell receptor (beta chain) emerged from a study of CD8 T cells in ankylosing spondylitis. This clonotype was detected only a few times. The antigen remains undetermined. Trimming took 0 bases from V and 6 from J, leaving 11 bases between them. This CDR3 is 13 amino acids long. The germline V gene encodes CDR1 DFQATT and CDR2 SNEGSKA (reference sequence). Whole-study findings and limits: In synovial fluid and blood from reactive arthritis, some motif variants were previously reported. Reportedly, matched ankylosing spondylitis synovial fluid was significantly enriched for disease-linked clones.

MiXCR was run by TCRdb on the 5' RACE reads, yielding one entry per CDR3 protein. The table lists approximately 140,000 distinct CDR3 sequences, around 43% of them singletons. The sample taken for sequencing was synovial fluid, either unsorted or a sorted T cell fraction (not recorded which). The sequence came from a male donor with ankylosing spondylitis. The rearrangement uses TRBV20-1 and TRBJ1-1; D remains unclear. The CDR3 nucleotides read TGCAGTGCTAGAGATCTGGGGTTCCCTGAAGCTTTCTTT. This gives the protein CSARDLGFPEAFF.